This T cell receptor (beta chain) was observed in a study of blood T cell repertoires in COVID-19. Study at large: Samples of COVID-19 (acute and convalescent) were obtained from the United States, Italy and Spain. The analysed material was cDNA or gDNA that came from T cells, B-cell-depleted T cells, or PBMCs.

Comment on this clone: The sample holds other DNA sequences that translate to the same CDR3.

With V trimmed by 2 bases and J by 3 bases, 2 bases remained unmatched. The germline CDR1 and CDR2 sequences are SGHNT and YYREEE (reference sequence). This CDR3 comprises 14 residues. Methods used by the authors: Counts of nucleated cells, estimated from reference gene primer amplification, were obtained. Assay: immunoSEQ multiplex PCR; the TCRdb copy retains only in-frame clones and omits some. From that table come the V and J calls and clone size; the DNA was used to work out D and trimming. The sample shows some 190,000 clones, roughly 85% of them seen only once. V is TRBV5-4 and J is TRBJ1-3; 7 nucleotides match TRBD1. Sequencing input: peripheral blood. The sequence was obtained from an elderly woman with acute or convalescent COVID-19. In nucleotides, the CDR3 is TGTGCCAGCAGCTTCGACAGGGTTGGAAACACCATATATTTT. Protein: CASSFDRVGNTIYF.